The next 5 T cell receptor beta chains were all read from a single sample in a study of blood T cell repertoires in COVID-19. Generated by immunoSEQ multiplex PCR, the TCRdb table keeps only in-frame clones and is missing some. The sample has 75,000 to 90,000 clones, 80% seen once; the top ten hold approximately 12%. Sequencing was carried out using peripheral blood. These receptor sequences come from a woman aged 40 to 49 with active or convalescent COVID-19.

The V gene is TRBV12-5, the J gene TRBJ2-5, with 9 bases fitting TRBD1. Per germline, CDR1 LGHNT and CDR2 FRNRAP. There are 19 residues in the CDR3. J was trimmed by 4 bases and V by 0 bases; bases with no gene match: 15. DNA of the CDR3: TGTGCTAGTGGTTTGGTGCCCAAAATGACAGGGGGTTCCGGAGAGACCCAGTACTTC. Amino acid sequence: CASGLVPKMTGGSGETQYF. Drawing the rest from reference TRBV12-5 and TRBJ2-5, the complete variable domain is DARVTQTPRHKVTEMGQEVTMRCQPILGHNTVFWYRQTMMQGLELLAYFRNRAPLDDSGMPKDRFSAEMPDATLATLKIQPSEPRDSAVYFCASGLVPKMTGGSGETQYFGPGTRLLVL.

The rearrangement joins TRBV13 to TRBJ1-3; possible D gene TRBD1, 6 bases. Germline CDR1 reads PRHDT; CDR2 reads FYEKMQ (reference sequence). Trimming removed 2 bases at V and 3 bases at J, with 14 bases between. This CDR3 has 16 amino acids. The CDR3 nucleotides are TGTGCCAGCAGCTTATCCCCACAGGGCAGTGGAAACACCATATATTTT. Protein: CASSLSPQGSGNTIYF.

The chain has TRBV28 and TRBJ1-6; 8 bases are a match to TRBD1. The V segment lost 5 bases and the J segment 10 bases; nucleotides outside the gene matches: 10. Germline values: CDR1 MDHEN, CDR2 SYDVKM. This CDR3 region has 15 residues. CDR3 protein: CASSAWDRITSPLHF. The CDR3, as DNA: TGTGCCAGCAGTGCGTGGGACAGGATTACCTCACCCCTCCACTTT.

This rearrangement joins TRBV10-3 to TRBJ1-2; D is possibly TRBD1 (5 bases). Germline V gene sequence: CDR1 ENHRY, CDR2 SYGVKD. The CDR3 consists of 14 residues. V was pared by 4 bases and J by 6 bases, with 15 bases between. CDR3 in amino acids: CAISVRDPQNGYTF. CDR3 in DNA: TGTGCCATCAGTGTGCGGGACCCTCAGAATGGCTACACCTTC.

This chain uses TRBV19 with TRBJ1-6; D is unresolved. CDR3 length: 13 residues. Trimming removed 3 bases at V and 7 bases at J, with 7 bases between. Germline V gene data show CDR1 as LNHDA and CDR2 as SQIVND (reference sequence). CDR3 residues: CASSIKENSPLHF. CDR3 DNA sequence: TGTGCCAGTAGTATTAAGGAGAATTCACCCCTCCACTTT.